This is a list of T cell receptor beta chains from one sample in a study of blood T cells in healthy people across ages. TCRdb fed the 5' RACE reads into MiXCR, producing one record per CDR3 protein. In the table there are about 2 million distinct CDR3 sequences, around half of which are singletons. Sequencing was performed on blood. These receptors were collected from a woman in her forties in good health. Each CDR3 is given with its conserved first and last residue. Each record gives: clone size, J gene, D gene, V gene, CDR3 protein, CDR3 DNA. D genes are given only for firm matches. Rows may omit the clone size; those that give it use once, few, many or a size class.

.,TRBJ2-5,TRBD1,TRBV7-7,CAKPGQARQETQYF,TGTGCTAAACCGGGACAGGCACGCCAAGAGACCCAGTACTTC
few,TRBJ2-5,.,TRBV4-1,CASSQAPGMGETQYF,TGCGCCAGCAGCCAAGCCCCGGGGATGGGGGAGACCCAGTACTTC
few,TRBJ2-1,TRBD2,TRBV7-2,CASSSLGTSGGAFHEQFF,TGTGCCAGCAGCTCCTTGGGGACTAGCGGGGGGGCCTTCCATGAGCAGTTCTTC
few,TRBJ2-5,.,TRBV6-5,CASSLGRMGSETQYF,TGTGCCAGCAGTTTGGGACGGATGGGGTCAGAGACCCAGTACTTC
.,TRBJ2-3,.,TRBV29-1,CSVEGYTRYF,TGCAGCGTTGAAGGGTATACGCGGTATTTT
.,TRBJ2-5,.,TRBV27,CASSLLGPIQETQYF,TGTGCCAGCAGTTTATTGGGCCCGATCCAAGAGACCCAGTACTTC
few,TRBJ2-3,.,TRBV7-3,CASSINPGSTDTQYF,TGTGCCAGCAGCATCAACCCCGGTAGTACAGATACGCAGTATTTT
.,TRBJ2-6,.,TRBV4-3,CASSQDLVKVTNVLTF,TGCGCCAGCAGCCAAGATCTCGTCAAAGTAACCAACGTCCTGACTTTC
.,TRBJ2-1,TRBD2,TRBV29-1,CSVEIRGGPYNEQFF,TGCAGCGTCGAAATTCGGGGGGGACCCTACAATGAGCAGTTCTTC
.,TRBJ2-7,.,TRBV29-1,CSVEEPTDSYEQYF,TGCAGCGTTGAGGAGCCAACCGACTCCTACGAGCAGTACTTC
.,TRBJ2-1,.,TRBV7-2,CASSLGEALRALYNEQFF,TGTGCCAGCAGCTTAGGGGAGGCCCTCCGCGCCCTCTACAATGAGCAGTTCTTC
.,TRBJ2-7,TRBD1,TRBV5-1,CASSGRTGAFYEQYF,TGCGCCAGCAGCGGAAGGACAGGGGCGTTCTACGAGCAGTACTTC
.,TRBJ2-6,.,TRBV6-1,CASSELVSGANVLTF,TGTGCCAGCAGTGAACTGGTTTCTGGGGCCAACGTCCTGACTTTC
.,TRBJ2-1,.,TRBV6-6,CASNFRGRPQFF,TGTGCCAGCAACTTCAGGGGTCGCCCGCAGTTCTTC
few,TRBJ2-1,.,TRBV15,CATSTPELGNKFF,TGTGCCACCAGCACCCCTGAGTTGGGTAATAAGTTCTTC
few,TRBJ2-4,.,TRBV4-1,CASSLEGRAAKNIQYF,TGCGCCAGCAGCCTCGAGGGCAGGGCTGCCAAAAACATTCAGTACTTC